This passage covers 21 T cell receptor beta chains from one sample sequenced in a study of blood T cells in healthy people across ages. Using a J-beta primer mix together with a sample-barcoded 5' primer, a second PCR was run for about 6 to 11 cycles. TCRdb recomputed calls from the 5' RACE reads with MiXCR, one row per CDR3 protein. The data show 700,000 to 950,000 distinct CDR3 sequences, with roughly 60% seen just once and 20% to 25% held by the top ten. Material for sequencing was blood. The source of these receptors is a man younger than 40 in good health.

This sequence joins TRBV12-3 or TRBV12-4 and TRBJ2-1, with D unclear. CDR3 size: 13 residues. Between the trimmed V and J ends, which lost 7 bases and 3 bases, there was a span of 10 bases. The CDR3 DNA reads TGTGCCAGCACCGATGCGAGCTACAATGAGCAGTTCTTC. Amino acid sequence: CASTDASYNEQFF.

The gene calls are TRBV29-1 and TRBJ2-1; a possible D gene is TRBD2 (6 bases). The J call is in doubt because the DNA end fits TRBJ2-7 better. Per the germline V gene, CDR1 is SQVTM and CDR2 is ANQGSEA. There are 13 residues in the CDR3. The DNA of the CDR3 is TGCAGCGCCCGGGGGAGCTCCTACAATGAGCAGTACTTC. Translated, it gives CSARGSSYNEQYF.

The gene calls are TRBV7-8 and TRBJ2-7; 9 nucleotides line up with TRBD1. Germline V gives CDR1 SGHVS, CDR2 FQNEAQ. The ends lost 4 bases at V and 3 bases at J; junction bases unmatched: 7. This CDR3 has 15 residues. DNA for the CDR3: TGTGCCAGCAGCTCCGCCGGGACAGGGAACTACGAGCAGTACTTC. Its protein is CASSSAGTGNYEQYF.

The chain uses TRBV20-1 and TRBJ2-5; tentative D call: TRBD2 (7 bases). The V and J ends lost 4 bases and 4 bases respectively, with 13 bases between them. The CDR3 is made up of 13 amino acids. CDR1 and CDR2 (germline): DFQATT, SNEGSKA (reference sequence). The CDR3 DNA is TGCAGTGCTACCCGTGGGGGGGCAGAGACCCAGTACTTC. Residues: CSATRGGAETQYF.

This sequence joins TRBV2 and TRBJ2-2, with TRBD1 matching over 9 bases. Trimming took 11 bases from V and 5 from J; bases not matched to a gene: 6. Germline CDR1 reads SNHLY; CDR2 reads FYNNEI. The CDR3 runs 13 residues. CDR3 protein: CAARDRVTGELFF. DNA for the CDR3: TGTGCCGCAAGGGACAGGGTAACCGGGGAGCTGTTTTTT.

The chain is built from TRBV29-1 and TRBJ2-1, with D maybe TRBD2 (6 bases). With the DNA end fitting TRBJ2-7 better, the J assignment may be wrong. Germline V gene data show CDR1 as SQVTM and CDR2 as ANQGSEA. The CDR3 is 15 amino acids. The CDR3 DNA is TGCAGCGTGGTAATAGCGGAGAGCTCCTACAATGAGCAGTACTTC. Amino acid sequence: CSVVIAESSYNEQYF.

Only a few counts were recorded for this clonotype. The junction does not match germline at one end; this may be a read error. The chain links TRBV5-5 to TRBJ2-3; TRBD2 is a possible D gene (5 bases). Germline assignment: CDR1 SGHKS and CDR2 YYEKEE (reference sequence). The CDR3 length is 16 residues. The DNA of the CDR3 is TGTGCCACCAGCGTAGAGCTATGGGGAGCGGCAGATACGCAGTATTTT. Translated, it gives CATSVELWGAADTQYF.

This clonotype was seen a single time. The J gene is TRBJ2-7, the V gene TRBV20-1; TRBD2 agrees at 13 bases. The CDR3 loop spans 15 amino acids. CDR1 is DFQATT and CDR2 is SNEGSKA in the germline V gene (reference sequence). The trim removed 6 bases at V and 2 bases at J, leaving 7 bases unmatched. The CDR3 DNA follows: TGCAGTGCACGCATACTAGCGGGAGGGCCCTACGAGCAGTACTTC. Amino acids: CSARILAGGPYEQYF.

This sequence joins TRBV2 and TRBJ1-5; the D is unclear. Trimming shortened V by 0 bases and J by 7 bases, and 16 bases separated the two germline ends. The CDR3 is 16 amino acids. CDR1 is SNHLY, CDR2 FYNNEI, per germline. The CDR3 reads CASSEARTPGRQPQHF. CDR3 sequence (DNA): TGTGCCAGCAGTGAAGCGCGTACCCCCGGAAGACAGCCCCAGCATTTT.

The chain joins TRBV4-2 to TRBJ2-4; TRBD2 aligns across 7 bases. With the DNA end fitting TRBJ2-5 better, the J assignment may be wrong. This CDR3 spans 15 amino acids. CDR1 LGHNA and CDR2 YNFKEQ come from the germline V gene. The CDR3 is CASSQVGAGEGTQYF. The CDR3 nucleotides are TGTGCCAGCAGCCAAGTCGGCGCGGGAGAAGGGACCCAGTACTTC.

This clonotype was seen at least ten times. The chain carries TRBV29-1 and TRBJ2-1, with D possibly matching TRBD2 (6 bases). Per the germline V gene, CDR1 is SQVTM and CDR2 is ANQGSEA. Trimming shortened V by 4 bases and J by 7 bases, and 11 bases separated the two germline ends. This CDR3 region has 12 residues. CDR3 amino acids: CSVGGTQNEQFF. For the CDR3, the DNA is TGCAGCGTTGGCGGGACTCAGAATGAGCAGTTCTTC.

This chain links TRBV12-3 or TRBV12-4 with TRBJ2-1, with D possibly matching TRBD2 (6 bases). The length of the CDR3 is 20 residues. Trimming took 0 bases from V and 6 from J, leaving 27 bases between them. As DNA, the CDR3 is TGTGCCAGCAGTTTAGCTAGACTAGTAAATTGGTGGTCCGGGGTCAATGAGCAGTTCTTC. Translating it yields CASSLARLVNWWSGVNEQFF.

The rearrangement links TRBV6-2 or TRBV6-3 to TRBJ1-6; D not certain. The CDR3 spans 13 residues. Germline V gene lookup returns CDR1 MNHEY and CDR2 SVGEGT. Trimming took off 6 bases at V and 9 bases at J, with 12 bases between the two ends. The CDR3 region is CASRSGVTSPLHF. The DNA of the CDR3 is TGTGCCAGCAGAAGCGGAGTAACTTCACCCCTCCACTTT.

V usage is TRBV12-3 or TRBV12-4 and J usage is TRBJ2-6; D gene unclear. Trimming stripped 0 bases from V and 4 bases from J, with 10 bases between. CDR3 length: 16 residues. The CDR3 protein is CASSLAREWGANVLTF. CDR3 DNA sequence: TGTGCCAGCAGTTTAGCGAGAGAGTGGGGGGCCAACGTCCTGACTTTC.

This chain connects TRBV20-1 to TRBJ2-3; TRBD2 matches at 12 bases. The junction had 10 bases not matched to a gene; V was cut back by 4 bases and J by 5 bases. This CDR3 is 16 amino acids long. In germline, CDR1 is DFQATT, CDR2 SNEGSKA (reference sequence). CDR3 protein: CSATPDWTSGIDTQYF. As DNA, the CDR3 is TGCAGTGCTACACCCGACTGGACTAGCGGGATAGATACGCAGTATTTT.

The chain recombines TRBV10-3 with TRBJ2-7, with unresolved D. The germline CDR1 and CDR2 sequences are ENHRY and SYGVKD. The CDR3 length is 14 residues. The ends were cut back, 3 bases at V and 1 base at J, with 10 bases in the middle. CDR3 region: CAISELGGSYEQYF. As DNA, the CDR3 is TGTGCCATCAGTGAATTAGGCGGATCCTACGAGCAGTACTTC.

The CDR3 loop is CASTESIYNEQFF. CDR3 nucleotide sequence: TGTGCCAGTACGGAGAGTATCTACAATGAGCAGTTCTTC. The chain combines TRBV19 with TRBJ2-1, with D unclear. Germline values: CDR1 LNHDA, CDR2 SQIVND (reference sequence). Trimming removed 7 bases from V and 3 bases from J, with 10 bases in between. This CDR3 contains 13 residues.

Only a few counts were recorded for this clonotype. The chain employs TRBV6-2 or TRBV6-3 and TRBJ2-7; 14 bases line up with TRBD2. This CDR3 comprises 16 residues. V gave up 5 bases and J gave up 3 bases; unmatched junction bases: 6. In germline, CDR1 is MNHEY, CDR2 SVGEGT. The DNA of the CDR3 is TGTGCCAGCAGTGCCACCGGGACTAGCGGGAGCTACGAGCAGTACTTC. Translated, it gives CASSATGTSGSYEQYF.

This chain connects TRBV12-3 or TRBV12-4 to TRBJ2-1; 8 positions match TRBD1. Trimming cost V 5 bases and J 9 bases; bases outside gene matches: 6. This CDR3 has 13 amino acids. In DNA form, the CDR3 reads TGTGCCAGCAGTAGTAGACAGGGGACTGAGCAGTTCTTC. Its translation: CASSSRQGTEQFF.

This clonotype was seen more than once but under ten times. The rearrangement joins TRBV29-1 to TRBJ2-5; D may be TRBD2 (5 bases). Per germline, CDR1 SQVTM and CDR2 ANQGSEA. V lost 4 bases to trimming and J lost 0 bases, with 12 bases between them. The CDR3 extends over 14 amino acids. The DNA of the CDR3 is TGCAGCGTTGGGTACACGGGGTACCAAGAGACCCAGTACTTC. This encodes CSVGYTGYQETQYF. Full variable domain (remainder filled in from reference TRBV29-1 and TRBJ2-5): SAVISQKPSRDICQRGTSLTIQCQVDSQVTMMFWYRQQPGQSLTLIATANQGSEATYESGFVIDKFPISRPNLTFSTLTVSNMSPEDSSIYLCSVGYTGYQETQYFGPGTRLLVL.

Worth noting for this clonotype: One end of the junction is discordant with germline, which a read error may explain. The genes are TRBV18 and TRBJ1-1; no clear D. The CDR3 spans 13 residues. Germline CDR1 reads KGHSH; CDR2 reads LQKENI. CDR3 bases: TGTGCCAGCTCACCCCACCCAAACGCTGAAGCTTTATTT. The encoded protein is CASSPHPNAEALF.